A selection of T cell receptor beta chains follows, all from one sample in a study of T cells after yellow fever vaccination. TCRdb re-called the 5' RACE reads with MiXCR, one entry per CDR3 protein. This sample yields 100,000 to 150,000 distinct CDR3 sequences, of which under 9% are seen a single time; roughly 43% belongs to the top ten. The sequenced sample was CD8+ T cells sorted from PBMCs, obtained on the day of the yellow fever booster vaccination. The receptors derive from a man between 18 and 29 years old who received the YFV17D yellow fever vaccine. The CDR3 runs from the conserved cysteine through the conserved F or W. Clone sizes are given selectively: once, few, many, or a class where the clone is expanded.

j_gene,v_gene,abundance,CDR3aa
TRBJ2-2,TRBV2,few,CASRVRGTLNTGELFF
TRBJ2-5,TRBV12-3/TRBV12-4,many,CASSLGVVGAQYF
TRBJ2-7,TRBV11-2,NA,CASSLKGARGNYEQYF
TRBJ2-3,TRBV7-9,few,CASSERQGIGTDTQYF
TRBJ1-2,TRBV20-1,NA,CSARDSLKLNYGYTF
TRBJ1-2,TRBV9,few,CASSDGQGWDYGYTF
TRBJ1-1,TRBV27,NA,CASAPIPGTEAFF
TRBJ1-1,TRBV6-5,few,CASSHGIDVNTEAFF
TRBJ1-4,TRBV20-1,NA,CSGYRAITNEKLFF
TRBJ2-2,TRBV15,NA,CATSRVGQNTGELFF
TRBJ2-1,TRBV27,NA,CASRPSGLPRLRGNEQFF
TRBJ1-2,TRBV4-1,NA,CASSQETGLLLGDGYTF
TRBJ1-1,TRBV19,NA,CASSIEARGRGTEAFF
TRBJ2-1,TRBV7-9,NA,CASSSPLYNEQFF
TRBJ2-1,TRBV6-2/TRBV6-3,NA,CASSFRAGNYNEQFF
TRBJ2-4,TRBV4-3,NA,CASSQSGGAKNIQYF
TRBJ1-5,TRBV20-1,many,CSARDHPARGDQPQHF
TRBJ2-3,TRBV12-3/TRBV12-4,NA,CASSSMWAQLSTDTQYF
TRBJ2-5,TRBV12-3/TRBV12-4,NA,CASSFGLARRTQYF
TRBJ2-3,TRBV6-6,NA,CASSYLRDGVTDTQYF
TRBJ2-5,TRBV11-2,few,CASTSLGETQYF
TRBJ1-5,TRBV12-3/TRBV12-4,few,CASSIRSTGYSNQPQHF
TRBJ2-4,TRBV12-5,NA,CASASSDKNIQYF
TRBJ2-5,TRBV20-1,NA,CSAYMDNPLQETQYF
TRBJ1-1,TRBV9,few,CASSVGSNTEAFF
TRBJ1-2,TRBV9,NA,CASEGSGSNYGYTF
TRBJ1-2,TRBV4-1,many,CASSQDSNYGYTF
TRBJ2-3,TRBV28,few,CASNSFADTQYF
TRBJ2-5,TRBV4-3,few,CASSQDLSGTETQYF
TRBJ2-5,TRBV5-1,few,CASRYRLAAEYQETQYF
TRBJ1-1,TRBV7-9,few,CASSRIKEAFF
TRBJ1-4,TRBV28,few,CASTIRGVDEKLFF
TRBJ1-2,TRBV2,few,CASSEMGGRGGYGYTF
TRBJ2-3,TRBV9,many,CASSETGADTQYF
TRBJ2-5,TRBV5-1,few,CASSLPRGVNSETQYF
TRBJ1-1,TRBV7-2,NA,CASSSGTLNTEAFF
TRBJ2-5,TRBV4-2,many,CASSPTPGTDQETQYF
TRBJ1-1,TRBV4-3,many,CASSPDRGKPEAFF
TRBJ2-3,TRBV9,NA,CASSGESTFPTDTQYF
TRBJ2-2,TRBV3-1,NA,CASSPGVWTLYTGELFF
TRBJ2-1,TRBV7-9,NA,CASSFTGRSNEQFF
TRBJ2-3,TRBV5-1,once,CASSSWGAGDTQYF
TRBJ2-1,TRBV5-1,NA,CASSSRTSGASYNEQFF
TRBJ1-5,TRBV7-9,few,CASSQSGSNQPQHF
TRBJ2-2,TRBV12-3/TRBV12-4,NA,CASTPGEAGELFF
TRBJ1-2,TRBV6-2/TRBV6-3,few,CASSRLWTGLDGYTF
TRBJ1-1,TRBV5-1,many,CASSLTWDRHTEAFF
TRBJ1-5,TRBV20-1,NA,CSASRVGGAYQPQHF
TRBJ2-7,TRBV5-6,NA,CASSLELLGQGYEQYF